This record covers a single T cell receptor beta chain. These data originate in a study of T cell changes during pregnancy in multiple sclerosis. The protocol was immunoSEQ multiplex PCR, while the TCRdb copy is restricted to in-frame clones and leaves out a portion. Among approximately 12,000 clones listed, more than 85% were seen once. This TCR was recovered from a female donor in good health, enrolled as a control in a pregnancy study. The input for sequencing was CD8+ T cells from peripheral blood mononuclear cells, taken in the second trimester of pregnancy.

This CDR3 reads CASSIGGTDTQYF. CDR3 bases: TGTGCCAGTAGTATAGGCGGCACAGATACGCAGTATTTT. The rearrangement links TRBV19 to TRBJ2-3; D is uncertain. The V gene's germline CDR1 is LNHDA and CDR2 SQIVND (reference sequence). The ends were cut back, 1 base at V and 1 base at J, with 3 bases in the middle. The length of the CDR3 is 13 residues.